Only a few counts were recorded for the clone carrying this TCR beta chain. These data are taken from a study of blood T cells in healthy people across ages. It was with a sample-barcoded 5' primer and a J-beta primer mix that a second PCR of roughly 6 to 11 cycles was run. Each of the cDNA molecules was tagged by a template-switch adaptor with 12 random nucleotides. Each CDR3 protein gets one entry after TCRdb re-called the 5' RACE reads with MiXCR. The table lists around 800,000 distinct CDR3 sequences, 40% to 50% of them singletons, with around 21% in the top ten. Donation came from healthy Caucasian individuals in Russia who were aged roughly 6 to 95. This CDR3 spans 16 amino acids. CDR1 is SGHAT, CDR2 FQNNGV, per germline. After removal of 2 bases from V and 3 bases from J, the junction contained 10 bases not matched to a gene.

V is TRBV11-2 and J is TRBJ2-7; 7 nucleotides line up with TRBD2. The receptor's source is a man aged 60 to 69 in good health. The sample was blood. This chain's CDR3 is CASSLSPQGLNYEQYF. Here the CDR3 DNA reads TGTGCCAGCAGCTTATCCCCCCAGGGACTAAACTACGAGCAGTACTTC.